The source of this T cell receptor beta chain is a study of CD8+CD57+ T cells in acquired aplastic anemia. This clonotype was observed a handful of times. Its matching antigen is unknown. Genomic DNA served as template for TCR beta VDJ and CDR3 profiling. MiXCR was run by TCRdb on the reads, yielding one entry per CDR3 protein. The table has roughly 20,000 distinct CDR3 sequences, approximately 37% seen once. Trimming took 0 bases from V and 1 from J; bases not matched to a gene: 19. This CDR3 comprises 21 residues. The germline V gene encodes CDR1 DFQATT and CDR2 SNEGSKA (reference sequence). By flow cytometry, patients selected for sequencing had shown an expansion of CD8+CD57+ cells. Findings and caveats of the study: Among patients, total CD4+ and CD8+ pools exceeded CD8+CD57+ cells in diversity.

The chain has TRBV20-1 and TRBJ2-3, with 10 bases that match TRBD1. This clonotype originated in a human donor with aplastic anemia. Sequenced material: CD8+CD57+ T cells sorted from PBMCs. Subset given: bead-enriched CD8+CD57+ effector memory T cells from SAA patients. CDR3 DNA sequence: TGCAGTGCTAGAGATCCCCCCGTTAGCGGGACAGGGGTTTTTGGCACAGATACGCAGTATTTT. Protein: CSARDPPVSGTGVFGTDTQYF.